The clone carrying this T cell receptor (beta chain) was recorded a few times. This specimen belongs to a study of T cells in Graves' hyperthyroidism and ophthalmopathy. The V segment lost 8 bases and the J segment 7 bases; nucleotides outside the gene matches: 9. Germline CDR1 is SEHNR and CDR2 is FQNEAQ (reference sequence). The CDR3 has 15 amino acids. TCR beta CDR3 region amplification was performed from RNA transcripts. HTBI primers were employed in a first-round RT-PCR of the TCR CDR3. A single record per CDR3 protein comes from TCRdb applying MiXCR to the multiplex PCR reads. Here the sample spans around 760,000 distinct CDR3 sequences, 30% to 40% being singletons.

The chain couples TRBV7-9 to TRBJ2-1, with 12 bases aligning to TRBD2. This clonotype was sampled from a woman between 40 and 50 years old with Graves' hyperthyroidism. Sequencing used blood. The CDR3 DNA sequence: TGTGCCAGCGGCACGACTAGCGGGGGACTAAATGAGCAGTTCTTC. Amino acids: CASGTTSGGLNEQFF.